The source of this T cell receptor beta chain is a study of blood T cells in healthy people across ages. A second roughly 7 to 11 cycle PCR used barcoded and J-beta primers. TCRdb passed the 5' RACE reads through MiXCR, listing each CDR3 protein once. The sample lists about 1 million distinct CDR3 sequences; 45% were seen once. Details on this clonotype: Its antigen is as yet unknown.

Overall study results and limits: Estimated diversity that came from one million T cells was considered an underestimate.

Sequenced: blood. This sequence was found in an older woman in good health.

The CDR3 nucleotides read TGCAGTGCTAGAAAAGGACCGTACGAGCAGTACTTC. This translates into CSARKGPYEQYF. The rearrangement uses TRBV20-1 and TRBJ2-7; D is ambiguous. The CDR3 has 12 amino acids. Germline values: CDR1 DFQATT, CDR2 SNEGSKA (reference sequence). The V gene lost 2 bases and the J gene lost 4 bases, with 9 bases spanning the gap.